The sequence of this T cell receptor beta chain was determined in a study of identical twins. Via MiXCR, TCRdb re-called the 5' RACE reads, giving one row per CDR3 protein. The table lists some 1,600,000 distinct CDR3 sequences, 32% of them singletons. General study points: Those out-of-frame alpha sequences shared by twins showed an excess of low generation probability.

Worth noting for this clonotype: The antigen is not known. The junction departs from germline at one end; a sequencing error may be responsible.

This CDR3 is built from 16 residues. Germline V gives CDR1 SGHDN, CDR2 FVKESK. Only healthy Caucasians were included as donors. The sequenced material came from cord blood. The TCR was taken from a newborn girl in good health. The chain couples TRBV14 to TRBJ2-2, with 7 bases fitting TRBD2. The CDR3 DNA reads as TGTGCCGGCAGCCTCCGCGGGAGCATCGGCACCGGGGAGCTGTTTTTT. It translates to CAGSLRGSIGTGELFF.